This T cell receptor (beta chain) derives from a study of blood T cell repertoires in COVID-19. Study-wide background: The United States, Italy and Spain provided the acute and convalescent COVID-19 samples. T cells, B-cell-depleted T cells, or PBMCs supplied cDNA or gDNA.

As processed by the authors: Amplification with reference gene primers provided the estimates of nucleated cell counts. Profiling relied on immunoSEQ multiplex PCR, and the TCRdb table lists in-frame clones only, not all of them. Clone size and the V and J calls come from that table; the DNA yielded D and trimming. This sample yields fewer than 150,000 clones, of which about 90% are seen a single time; about 10% belongs to the top ten. Per germline, CDR1 LGHNA and CDR2 YSLEER. V was trimmed by 9 bases and J by 2 bases, leaving 22 bases between them. CDR3 length: 17 residues. Sequencing was done on a sample of peripheral blood. The TCR sequence derives from a man aged 50 or older with active or convalescent COVID-19. The V call is TRBV4-3, the J call TRBJ2-2, with D perhaps matching TRBD2 (6 bases). CDR3 loop: CARAPLGVADNTGELFF. The CDR3 bases are TGCGCCAGAGCCCCCCTGGGGGTAGCGGATAACACCGGGGAGCTGTTTTTT.